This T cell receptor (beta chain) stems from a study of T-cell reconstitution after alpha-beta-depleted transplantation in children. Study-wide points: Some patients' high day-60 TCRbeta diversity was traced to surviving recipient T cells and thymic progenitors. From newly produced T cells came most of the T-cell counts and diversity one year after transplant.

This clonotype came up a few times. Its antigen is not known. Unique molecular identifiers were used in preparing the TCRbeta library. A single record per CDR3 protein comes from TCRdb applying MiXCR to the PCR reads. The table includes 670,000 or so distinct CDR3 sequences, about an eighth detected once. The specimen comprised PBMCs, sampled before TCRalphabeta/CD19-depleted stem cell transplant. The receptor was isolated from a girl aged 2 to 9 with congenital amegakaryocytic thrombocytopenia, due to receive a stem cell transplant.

CDR3 protein: CAWTGQANEQFF. Here the CDR3 DNA reads TGTGCCTGGACGGGACAGGCAAATGAGCAGTTCTTC. The V call is TRBV30, the J call TRBJ2-1, with 8 bases aligning to TRBD1. The junction had 3 bases not matched to a gene; V was cut back by 4 bases and J by 7 bases. Germline CDR1 and CDR2: GTSNPN and SVGIG (reference sequence). The CDR3 sequence is 12 residues long.